One and the same sample provided the 26 T cell receptor beta chains below, sequenced in a study of preoperative IRX-2 immunotherapy in early breast cancer. Profiling relied on immunoSEQ multiplex PCR, and the TCRdb table lists in-frame clones only, not all of them. Here the sample spans around 34,000 clones, roughly 87% being singletons. The treatment denotes: preoperative locoregional IRX-2 cytokine immunotherapy. The material was lymph node tissue, obtained from a patient treated with IRX-2 immunotherapy. These receptors were obtained from a human donor with breast cancer.

This chain's CDR3 is CASSPRREIGYTF. DNA for the CDR3: TGTGCCAGTAGTCCCCGAAGGGAGATCGGCTACACCTTC. This chain uses TRBV19 with TRBJ1-2; D unresolved. This CDR3 has 13 amino acids. The V gene's germline CDR1 is LNHDA and CDR2 SQIVND (reference sequence). The V end was cut by 5 bases, the J end by 8 bases, with 15 bases between.

The chain has TRBV23-1 and TRBJ1-4; D gene unclear. TRBV23-1 is an ORF for which the function is uncertain. Trimming removed 6 bases at V and 0 bases at J, with 20 bases between. This CDR3 has 18 amino acids. CDR3 sequence reads: CASSQEVAASATNEKLFF. The CDR3 DNA sequence: TGCGCCAGCAGCCAAGAAGTGGCAGCCTCTGCAACTAATGAAAAACTGTTTTTT.

The V and J genes are TRBV15 and TRBJ2-7; 8 bases are shared with TRBD2. V lost 6 bases and J lost 7; bases outside the gene matches: 20. CDR1 is LNHNV, CDR2 YYDKDF, per germline (reference sequence). The CDR3 is 17 residues long. This CDR3 is CATRGLAGSPRGGEQYF. The CDR3 DNA follows: TGTGCCACCAGGGGGCTAGCGGGCTCGCCCCGGGGAGGGGAGCAGTACTTC.

J is TRBJ2-2 and V is TRBV7-2; tentatively, D is TRBD2 (6 bases). The CDR3 loop spans 14 amino acids. The germline CDR1 and CDR2 sequences are SGHTA and FQGNSA. V lost 8 bases to trimming and J lost 7 bases, with 17 bases between them. CDR3 coding DNA: TGTGCCAGCGGGACTCAACTTGACAGCGGGGAGCTGTTTTTT. Encoded protein: CASGTQLDSGELFF.

The V gene is TRBV1, the J gene TRBJ1-2. TRBV1 counts as a pseudogene. There are 12 residues in the CDR3. DNA for the CDR3: TGCGCCAGCAGCCACGGGCCCGATGGCTACACCTTC. Its protein is CASSHGPDGYTF.

This clone was seen once. V is TRBV19 and J is TRBJ2-1; 8 nucleotides align to TRBD1. The V segment lost 6 bases and the J segment 9 bases; nucleotides outside the gene matches: 13. From germline, CDR1 is LNHDA and CDR2 SQIVND (reference sequence). The CDR3 runs 15 residues. The CDR3 here is CASRRDRTSYGEQFF. For the CDR3, the DNA is TGTGCCAGTAGGCGGGACAGGACCTCCTACGGTGAGCAGTTCTTC.

V and J are TRBV14 and TRBJ1-1; D unresolved. CDR3 length: 13 amino acids. V shed 3 bases and J shed 4 bases, with 9 bases lying between them. Germline lookup yields CDR1 SGHDN and CDR2 FVKESK. CDR3 loop: CASSHRKLTEAFF. The CDR3 nucleotides read TGTGCCAGCAGCCACAGGAAACTCACTGAAGCTTTCTTT. Looking up the rest from reference TRBV14 and TRBJ1-1 gives the full variable domain: EAGVTQFPSHSVIEKGQTVTLRCDPISGHDNLYWYRRVMGKEIKFLLHFVKESKQDESGMPNNRFLAERTGGTYSTLKVQPAELEDSGVYFCASSHRKLTEAFFGQGTRLTVV.

The V and J genes are TRBV18 and TRBJ1-4, with 8 bases fitting TRBD1. This CDR3 spans 17 amino acids. Losses at the gene ends were 3 bases for V and 6 bases for J; bases not matched to a gene: 12. Germline-derived CDR1 and CDR2 are KGHSH and LQKENI. The CDR3 region has the DNA TGTGCCAGCTCACCCATCTACCAGACAGGGGATTATGAAAAACTGTTTTTT. Its translation is CASSPIYQTGDYEKLFF.

This chain uses TRBV5-1 with TRBJ1-4; no clear D gene. CDR1 is SGHRS, CDR2 YFSETQ, per germline. This CDR3 has 15 residues. V was clipped by 4 bases and J by 0 bases, with 10 bases between them. This CDR3 reads CASSPSSATNEKLFF. The CDR3 nucleotides are TGCGCCAGCAGCCCCAGTTCAGCAACTAATGAAAAACTGTTTTTT.

This clone is a singleton in its sample. The rearrangement uses TRBV28 and TRBJ1-5; D is unresolved. The CDR3 sequence is 14 residues long. The germline V and J ends were trimmed by 7 bases and 5 bases, with 15 bases remaining between them. Looked up from germline, CDR1 is MDHEN and CDR2 is SYDVKM. For the CDR3, the DNA is TGTGCCAGCAACCCAACCGACGGGCATCAGCCCCAGCATTTT. Translating gives CASNPTDGHQPQHF.

The rearrangement links TRBV28 to TRBJ1-1; D unresolved. This CDR3 is 15 amino acids long. V shed 5 bases and J shed 0 bases, with 13 bases lying between them. The V gene's germline CDR1 is MDHEN and CDR2 SYDVKM. The CDR3 loop reads CASSPNGLMNTEAFF. For the CDR3, the DNA is TGTGCCAGCAGTCCGAACGGGTTAATGAACACTGAAGCTTTCTTT.

This clone was picked up a small number of times. The rearrangement links TRBV6-8 to TRBJ2-2; TRBD2 might be the D (5 bases). The germline gives CDR1 MNHGY, CDR2 SAAAGT. The V end was cut by 6 bases, the J end by 6 bases, with 17 bases between. This CDR3 is 15 amino acids long. The CDR3 loop is CASRALGSLAGELFF. CDR3 DNA: TGTGCCAGCAGAGCCTTGGGGAGTCTGGCCGGGGAGCTGTTTTTT.

The CDR3: CAISAPRARGNTGELFF. CDR3 nucleotides: TGTGCCATCAGTGCCCCCCGGGCTAGAGGGAACACCGGGGAGCTGTTTTTT. This chain connects TRBV10-3 to TRBJ2-2, with D unclear. This CDR3 comprises 17 residues. Trimming pared 4 bases from V and 1 base from J, leaving 16 bases between. Germline V gene lookup returns CDR1 ENHRY and CDR2 SYGVKD.

The chain recombines TRBV15 with TRBJ2-5, with a tentative D call TRBD2 (5 bases). Germline lookup yields CDR1 LNHNV and CDR2 YYDKDF (reference sequence). The CDR3 has 17 amino acids. Trimming stripped 4 bases from V and 1 base from J, with 19 bases between. This CDR3 reads CATSTLPGGGSQETQYF. The DNA of the CDR3 is TGTGCCACCAGCACCCTGCCAGGTGGTGGGAGCCAAGAGACCCAGTACTTC. Variable domain in full (rest from reference TRBV15 and TRBJ2-5): DAMVIQNPRYQVTQFGKPVTLSCSQTLNHNVMYWYQQKSSQAPKLLFHYYDKDFNNEADTPDNFQSRRPNTSFCFLDIRSPGLGDTAMYLCATSTLPGGGSQETQYFGPGTRLLVL.

This clone turned up a few times. J is TRBJ2-2 and V is TRBV15, with D unclear. V lost 1 base and J 1 base, leaving 4 bases between the germline ends. Germline lookup yields CDR1 LNHNV and CDR2 YYDKDF (reference sequence). The CDR3 has 14 amino acids. CDR3 in amino acids: CATSRGGNTGELFF. In DNA form, the CDR3 reads TGTGCCACCAGCAGAGGCGGGAACACCGGGGAGCTGTTTTTT.

As to this clone: An end of the junction does not agree with germline; a read error may underlie this. The chain combines TRBV14 with TRBJ1-5; a weak D match, TRBD1 (6 bases). Germline V gene lookup returns CDR1 SGHDN and CDR2 FVKESK. The CDR3 length is 14 residues. The CDR3 region has the DNA TGTGCCAACAGCCAGGGGTATGGCAATCAGCCCCAGCATTTT. Protein product: CANSQGYGNQPQHF.

The CDR3 bases are TGTGCCAGTAGCCTGACAGGGGGCTACATAATGAGCTACACCTTC. Translation gives CASSLTGGYIMSYTF. The chain recombines TRBV19 with TRBJ1-2; TRBD1 aligns across 10 bases. Germline values: CDR1 LNHDA, CDR2 SQIVND (reference sequence). The CDR3 spans 15 residues. J gave up 9 bases and V 6 bases, and 13 bases lay outside the gene matches.

This chain uses TRBV6-8 with TRBJ2-7; a weak D match, TRBD2 (6 bases). Germline V gives CDR1 MNHGY, CDR2 SAAAGT. With 7 bases removed from V and 0 bases from J, the gap between germline ends came to 13 bases. The CDR3 is 14 amino acids. CDR3 DNA sequence: TGTGCCAGCACCCCTGGAGGGGCCTCCTACGAGCAGTACTTC. Protein sequence: CASTPGGASYEQYF.

V usage is TRBV6-8 and J usage is TRBJ2-5; TRBD1 aligns across 8 bases. V shed 2 bases, J shed 6 bases, and the junction held 11 bases outside the gene matches. The CDR3 covers 16 residues. Germline lookup yields CDR1 MNHGY and CDR2 SAAAGT. The chain's CDR3 is CASSYRPRGREQTQYF. The CDR3 DNA sequence: TGTGCCAGCAGTTACCGACCCAGGGGGCGCGAGCAGACCCAGTACTTC.

Here the CDR3 reads CAWSVREGAFF. The DNA of the CDR3 is TGTGCCTGGAGTGTACGAGAGGGAGCTTTCTTT. V is TRBV30 and J is TRBJ1-1; D call uncertain. The CDR3 has 11 residues. V was trimmed by 0 bases and J by 10 bases, leaving 9 bases between them. Germline V gene sequence: CDR1 GTSNPN, CDR2 SVGIG (reference sequence).

J is TRBJ1-5 and V is TRBV28, with D unclear. Trimming shortened V by 3 bases and J by 3 bases, and 3 bases separated the two germline ends. From germline, CDR1 is MDHEN and CDR2 SYDVKM. The CDR3 consists of 12 residues. The chain's CDR3 is CASSFSNQPQHF. In DNA form, the CDR3 reads TGTGCCAGCAGTTTCTCCAATCAGCCCCAGCATTTT.

The chain uses TRBV19 and TRBJ2-3; 13 nucleotides agree with TRBD2. Germline loops: CDR1 LNHDA, CDR2 SQIVND (reference sequence). The CDR3 length is 15 residues. The junction had 8 bases not matched to a gene; V was cut back by 6 bases and J by 8 bases. The CDR3 region is CASSPAGLAGSTQYF. In DNA form, the CDR3 reads TGTGCCAGTAGCCCGGCGGGACTAGCGGGGAGTACGCAGTATTTT. Looking up the rest from reference TRBV19 and TRBJ2-3 gives the full variable domain: DGGITQSPKYLFRKEGQNVTLSCEQNLNHDAMYWYRQDPGQGLRLIYYSQIVNDFQKGDIAEGYSVSREKKESFPLTVTSAQKNPTAFYLCASSPAGLAGSTQYFGPGTRLTVL.

The chain combines TRBV7-6 with TRBJ2-4, with unresolved D. The V end was cut by 3 bases, the J end by 3 bases, with 9 bases between. CDR1 is SGHVS and CDR2 is FNYEAQ in the germline V gene. There are 14 residues in the CDR3. CDR3 protein: CASSFASLKNIQYF. Written as DNA, the CDR3 is TGTGCCAGCAGCTTCGCAAGCCTCAAAAACATTCAGTACTTC.

This chain links TRBV22-1 with TRBJ1-1. TRBV22-1 is listed as a pseudogene. There are 15 residues in the CDR3. CDR3 nucleotide sequence: TGTGCCAGCAGCCTGCCCCCGGGGACGAACACTGAAGCTTTCTTT. Its protein is CASSLPPGTNTEAFF.

The chain carries TRBV4-1 and TRBJ1-4; weak D call: TRBD1 (5 bases). The CDR3 runs to 16 residues. Trimming took off 1 base at V and 5 bases at J, with 14 bases between the two ends. In germline, CDR1 is MGHRA, CDR2 YSYEKL. This CDR3 is CASSQGVRDGNEKLFF. In DNA form, the CDR3 reads TGCGCCAGCAGCCAAGGAGTCCGGGACGGGAATGAAAAACTGTTTTTT.

The rearrangement links TRBV29-1 to TRBJ2-1, with D perhaps given as TRBD1 or TRBD2 (5 bases each). The CDR3 length is 15 residues. Trimming shortened V by 7 bases and J by 4 bases, and 20 bases separated the two germline ends. CDR1 and CDR2 (germline): SQVTM, ANQGSEA. This chain's CDR3 is CSALGPFTGYNEQFF. The CDR3 DNA sequence: TGCAGCGCATTGGGACCGTTCACAGGTTACAATGAGCAGTTCTTC.